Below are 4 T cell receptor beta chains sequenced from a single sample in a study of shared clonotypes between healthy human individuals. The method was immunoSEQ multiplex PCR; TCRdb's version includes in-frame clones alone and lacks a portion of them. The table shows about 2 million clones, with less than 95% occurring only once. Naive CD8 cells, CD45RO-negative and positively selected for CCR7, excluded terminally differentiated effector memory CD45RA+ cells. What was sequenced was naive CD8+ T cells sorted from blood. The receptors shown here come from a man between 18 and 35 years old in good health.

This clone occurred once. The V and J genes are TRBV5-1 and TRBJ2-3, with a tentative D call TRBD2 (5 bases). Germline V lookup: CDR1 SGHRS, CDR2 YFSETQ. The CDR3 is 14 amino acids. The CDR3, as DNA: TGCGCTAGCGCCTCCGGGCATTCGACAGATACGCAGTATTTT. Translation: CASASGHSTDTQYF.

The CDR3 is CASSQEPGYSYNEQFF. CDR3 bases: TGCGCCAGCAGCCAAGAACCGGGGTACTCCTACAATGAGCAGTTCTTC. V and J are TRBV4-3 and TRBJ2-1; D might be TRBD2 (5 bases). The CDR3 is 16 residues long. Trimming removed 0 bases from V and 0 bases from J, with 9 bases in between. Germline values: CDR1 LGHNA, CDR2 YSLEER.

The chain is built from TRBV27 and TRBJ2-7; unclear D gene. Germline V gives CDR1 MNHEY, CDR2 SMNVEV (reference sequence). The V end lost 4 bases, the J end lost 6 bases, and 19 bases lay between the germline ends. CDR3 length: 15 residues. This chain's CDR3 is CASSSSLASTREQYF. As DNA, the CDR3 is TGTGCCAGCAGTTCCTCCCTCGCGTCCACCCGCGAGCAGTACTTC.

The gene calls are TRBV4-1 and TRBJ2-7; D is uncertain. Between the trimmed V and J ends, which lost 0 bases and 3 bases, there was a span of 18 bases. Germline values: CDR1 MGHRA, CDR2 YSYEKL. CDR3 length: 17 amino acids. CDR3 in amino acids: CASSQEYYTNPLYEQYF. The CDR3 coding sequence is TGCGCCAGCAGCCAAGAATACTACACCAATCCCCTCTACGAGCAGTACTTC.